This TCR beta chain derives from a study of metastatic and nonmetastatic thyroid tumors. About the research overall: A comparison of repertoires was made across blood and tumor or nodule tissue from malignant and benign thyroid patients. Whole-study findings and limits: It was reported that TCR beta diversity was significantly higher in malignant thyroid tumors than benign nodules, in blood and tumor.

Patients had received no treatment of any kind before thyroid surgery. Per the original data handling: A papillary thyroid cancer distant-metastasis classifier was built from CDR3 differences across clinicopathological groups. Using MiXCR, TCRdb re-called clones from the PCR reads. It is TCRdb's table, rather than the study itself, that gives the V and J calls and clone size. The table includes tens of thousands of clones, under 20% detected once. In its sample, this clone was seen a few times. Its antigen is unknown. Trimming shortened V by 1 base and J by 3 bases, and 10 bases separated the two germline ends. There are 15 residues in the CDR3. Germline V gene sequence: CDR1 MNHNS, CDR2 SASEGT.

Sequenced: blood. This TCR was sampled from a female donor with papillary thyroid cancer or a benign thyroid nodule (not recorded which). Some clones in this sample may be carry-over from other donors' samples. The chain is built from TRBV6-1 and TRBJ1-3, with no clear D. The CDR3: CASSEGQYIGNTIYF. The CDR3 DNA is TGTGCCAGCAGTGAAGGGCAGTATATTGGAAACACCATATATTTT.